This T cell receptor beta chain was recorded in a study of cytomegalovirus exposure and HLA in healthy donors. General study results and limits: It was likely that a cluster of highly shared sequence variants was a sequencing artifact. The productive fraction for most TCR beta V segments was about 90% or about 30% in an earlier analysis. The authors listed approximately 150 TCR beta chains as cytomegalovirus-associated. Accurate predictions that matched the HLA-A and HLA-B alleles of most subjects were reportedly made from TCR beta sequences.

There are 18 residues in the CDR3. The germline gives CDR1 LGHNA, CDR2 YNFKEQ. The germline V and J ends were trimmed by 0 bases and 1 base, with 15 bases remaining between them. Regarding this clone: The target antigen is unknown.

Primers: 60 Vbeta forward and 13 Jbeta reverse. TCRdb keeps only in-frame clones here, not all; method: immunoSEQ multiplex PCR. The sample has 13,000 to 15,000 clones, around 60% seen once. The TCR originated in a woman in her 50s in good health and CMV-seropositive. This sequence joins TRBV4-2 and TRBJ2-2; weak D call: TRBD2 (5 bases). The sample was PBMCs. CDR3 residues: CASSQDWERGQNTGELFF. For the CDR3, the DNA is TGTGCCAGCAGCCAAGATTGGGAACGAGGGCAGAACACCGGGGAGCTGTTTTTT.